This note documents a single T cell receptor (beta chain) sequence. Per germline, CDR1 MNHEY and CDR2 SMNVEV (reference sequence). The CDR3 totals 14 residues. Trimming left V 5 bases short and J 0 bases short, with 10 bases between. The data derive from a study of cytomegalovirus exposure and HLA in healthy donors. In the PCR, 60 Vbeta and 13 Jbeta primers were used. The table came from immunoSEQ multiplex PCR; TCRdb's copy has only in-frame clones and leaves some out. The sample carries roughly 150,000 clones, 75% recorded once. This clonotype was obtained from a woman between 45 and 60 years old in good health and CMV-seropositive. What was sequenced was PBMCs. The V call is TRBV27, the J call TRBJ1-1; the D gene is possibly TRBD1 (6 bases). CDR3 in amino acids: CASSRQALNTEAFF. CDR3 coding DNA: TGTGCCAGCAGTAGACAGGCGTTGAACACTGAAGCTTTCTTT.